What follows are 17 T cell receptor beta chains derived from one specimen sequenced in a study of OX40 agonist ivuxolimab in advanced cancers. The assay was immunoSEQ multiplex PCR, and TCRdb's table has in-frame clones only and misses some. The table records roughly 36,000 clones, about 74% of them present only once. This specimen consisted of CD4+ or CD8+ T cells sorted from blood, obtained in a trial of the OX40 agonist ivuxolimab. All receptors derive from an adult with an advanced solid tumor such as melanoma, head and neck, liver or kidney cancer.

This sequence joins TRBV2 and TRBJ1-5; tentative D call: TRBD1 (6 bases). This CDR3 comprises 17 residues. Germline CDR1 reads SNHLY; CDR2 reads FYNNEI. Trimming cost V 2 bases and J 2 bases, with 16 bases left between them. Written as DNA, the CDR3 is TGTGCCAGCAGTGAATTCGGTCCAGGGGCCCGCAATCAGCCCCAGCATTTT. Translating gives CASSEFGPGARNQPQHF.

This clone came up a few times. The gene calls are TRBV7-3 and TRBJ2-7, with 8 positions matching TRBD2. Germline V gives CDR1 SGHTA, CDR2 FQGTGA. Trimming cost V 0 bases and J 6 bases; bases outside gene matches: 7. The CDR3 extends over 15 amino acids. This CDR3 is CASSLTGLVPSEQYF. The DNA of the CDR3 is TGTGCCAGCAGCTTAACGGGACTAGTACCTTCCGAGCAGTACTTC.

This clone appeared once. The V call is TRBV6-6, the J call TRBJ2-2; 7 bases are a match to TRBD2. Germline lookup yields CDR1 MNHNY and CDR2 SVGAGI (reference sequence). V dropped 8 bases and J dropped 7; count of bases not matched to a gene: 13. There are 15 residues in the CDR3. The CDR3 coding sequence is TGTGCCAGCGCGGGGGAAACCCAACATCGCGGGGAGCTGTTTTTT. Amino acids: CASAGETQHRGELFF.

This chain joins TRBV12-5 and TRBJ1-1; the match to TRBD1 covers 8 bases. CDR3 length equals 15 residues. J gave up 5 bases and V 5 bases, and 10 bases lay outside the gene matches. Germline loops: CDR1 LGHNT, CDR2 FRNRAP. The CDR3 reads CASGHRTGWKTEAFF. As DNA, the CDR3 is TGTGCTAGTGGTCATCGGACAGGGTGGAAGACTGAAGCTTTCTTT.

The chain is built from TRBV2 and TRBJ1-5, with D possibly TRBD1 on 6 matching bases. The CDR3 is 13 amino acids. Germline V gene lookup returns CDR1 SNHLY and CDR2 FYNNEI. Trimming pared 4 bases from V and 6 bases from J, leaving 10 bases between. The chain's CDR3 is CASSGGGPQPQHF. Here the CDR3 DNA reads TGTGCCAGCAGTGGGGGGGGGCCTCAGCCCCAGCATTTT.

The CDR3 reads CAWSVLQGRNQPQHF. CDR3 DNA: TGTGCCTGGAGTGTACTACAGGGGCGCAATCAGCCCCAGCATTTT. The chain couples TRBV30 to TRBJ1-5; 7 bases are a match to TRBD1. Germline values: CDR1 GTSNPN, CDR2 SVGIG (reference sequence). The V gene end was trimmed by 0 bases and the J gene end by 2 bases; junction bases not matched to a gene: 4. The CDR3 has 15 residues.

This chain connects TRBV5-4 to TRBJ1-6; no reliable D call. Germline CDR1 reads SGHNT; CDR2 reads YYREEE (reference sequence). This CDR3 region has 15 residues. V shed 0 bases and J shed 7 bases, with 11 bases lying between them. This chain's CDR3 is CASSLGVGINSPLHF. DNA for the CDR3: TGTGCCAGCAGCTTGGGAGTGGGAATCAATTCACCCCTCCACTTT. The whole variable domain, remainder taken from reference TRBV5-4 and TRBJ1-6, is ETGVTQSPTHLIKTRGQQVTLRCSSQSGHNTVSWYQQALGQGPQFIFQYYREEENGRGNFPPRFSGLQFPNYSSELNVNALELDDSALYLCASSLGVGINSPLHFGNGTRLTVT.

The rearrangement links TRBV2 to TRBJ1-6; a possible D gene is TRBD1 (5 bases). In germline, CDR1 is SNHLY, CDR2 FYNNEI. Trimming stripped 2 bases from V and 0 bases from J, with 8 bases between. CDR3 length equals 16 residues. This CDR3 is CASSERGGSYNSPLHF. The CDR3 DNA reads TGTGCCAGCAGTGAACGTGGGGGCTCCTATAATTCACCCCTCCACTTT.

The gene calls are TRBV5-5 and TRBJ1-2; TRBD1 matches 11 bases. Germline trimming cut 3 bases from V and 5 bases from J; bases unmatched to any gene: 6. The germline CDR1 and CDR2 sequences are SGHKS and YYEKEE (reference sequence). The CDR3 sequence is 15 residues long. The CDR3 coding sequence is TGTGCCAGCAGCTATCCGGGACAGGGGGTGTATGGCTACACCTTC. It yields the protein CASSYPGQGVYGYTF.

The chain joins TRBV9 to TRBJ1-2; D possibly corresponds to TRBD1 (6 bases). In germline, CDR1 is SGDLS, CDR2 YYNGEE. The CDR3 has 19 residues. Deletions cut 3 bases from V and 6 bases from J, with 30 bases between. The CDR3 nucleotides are TGTGCCAGCAGCGGATCCGGGACACAGAAAGCGCGACTCTTGAATGGCTACACCTTC. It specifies CASSGSGTQKARLLNGYTF.

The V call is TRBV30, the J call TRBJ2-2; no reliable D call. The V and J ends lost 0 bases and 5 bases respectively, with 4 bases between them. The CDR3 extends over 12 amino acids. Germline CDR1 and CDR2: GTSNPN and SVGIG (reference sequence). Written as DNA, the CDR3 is TGTGCCTGGAGTGTTTGGACCGGGGAGCTGTTTTTT. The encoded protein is CAWSVWTGELFF. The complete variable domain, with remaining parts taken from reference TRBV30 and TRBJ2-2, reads SQTIHQWPATLVQPVGSPLSLECTVEGTSNPNLYWYRQAAGRGLQLLFYSVGIGQISSEVPQNLSASRPQDRQFILSSKKLLLSDSGFYLCAWSVWTGELFFGEGSRLTVL.

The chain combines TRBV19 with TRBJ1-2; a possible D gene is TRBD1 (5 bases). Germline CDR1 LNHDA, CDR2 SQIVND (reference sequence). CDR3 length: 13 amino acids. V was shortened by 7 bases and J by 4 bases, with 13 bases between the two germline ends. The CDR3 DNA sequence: TGTGCCAGTAACGTAAGGGGCGGCTATGGCTACACCTTC. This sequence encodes CASNVRGGYGYTF. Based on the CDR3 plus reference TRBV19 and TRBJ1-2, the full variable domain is DGGITQSPKYLFRKEGQNVTLSCEQNLNHDAMYWYRQDPGQGLRLIYYSQIVNDFQKGDIAEGYSVSREKKESFPLTVTSAQKNPTAFYLCASNVRGGYGYTFGSGTRLTVV.

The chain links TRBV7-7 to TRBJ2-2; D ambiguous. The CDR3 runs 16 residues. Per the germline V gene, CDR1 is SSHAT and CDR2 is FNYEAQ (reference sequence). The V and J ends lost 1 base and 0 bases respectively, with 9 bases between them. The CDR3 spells CASSLDHYPNTGELFF. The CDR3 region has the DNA TGTGCCAGCAGCTTAGATCACTACCCGAACACCGGGGAGCTGTTTTTT. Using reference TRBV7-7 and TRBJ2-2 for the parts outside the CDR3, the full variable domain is GAGVSQSPRYKVTKRGQDVTLRCDPISSHATLYWYQQALGQGPEFLTYFNYEAQPDKSGLPSDRFSAERPEGSISTLTIQRTEQRDSAMYRCASSLDHYPNTGELFFGEGSRLTVL.

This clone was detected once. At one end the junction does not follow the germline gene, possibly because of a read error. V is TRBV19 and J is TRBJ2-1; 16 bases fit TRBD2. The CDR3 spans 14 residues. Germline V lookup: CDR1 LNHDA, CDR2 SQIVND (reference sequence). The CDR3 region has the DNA TGTGCCAGTAGCCCGGGACTAGCGGGGGGGAACCCAATCTTC. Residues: CASSPGLAGGNPIF. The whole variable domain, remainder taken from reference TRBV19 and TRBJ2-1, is DGGITQSPKYLFRKEGQNVTLSCEQNLNHDAMYWYRQDPGQGLRLIYYSQIVNDFQKGDIAEGYSVSREKKESFPLTVTSAQKNPTAFYLCASSPGLAGGNPIFGPGTRLTVL.

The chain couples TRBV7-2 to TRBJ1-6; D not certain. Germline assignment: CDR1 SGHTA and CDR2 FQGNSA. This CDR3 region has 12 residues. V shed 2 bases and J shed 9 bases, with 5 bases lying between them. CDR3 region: CASSLNRSPLHF. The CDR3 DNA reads TGTGCCAGCAGCTTAAACCGTTCACCCCTCCACTTT.

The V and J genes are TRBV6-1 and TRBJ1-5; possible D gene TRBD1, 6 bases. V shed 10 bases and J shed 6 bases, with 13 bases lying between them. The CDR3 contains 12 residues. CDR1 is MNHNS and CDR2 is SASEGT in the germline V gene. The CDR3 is CATWGRGQPQHF. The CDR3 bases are TGTGCCACCTGGGGCAGGGGTCAGCCCCAGCATTTT.

The CDR3 region is CASSIAGQTDTQYF. CDR3 nucleotides: TGTGCCAGTAGTATAGCAGGGCAAACAGATACGCAGTATTTT. V and J are TRBV19 and TRBJ2-3; the D gene is possibly TRBD1 (5 bases). CDR1 and CDR2 (germline): LNHDA, SQIVND (reference sequence). The CDR3 length is 14 residues. V shed 1 base and J shed 3 bases, with 8 bases lying between them. The full variable domain, in which reference TRBV19 and TRBJ2-3 provide the parts outside the CDR3, is DGGITQSPKYLFRKEGQNVTLSCEQNLNHDAMYWYRQDPGQGLRLIYYSQIVNDFQKGDIAEGYSVSREKKESFPLTVTSAQKNPTAFYLCASSIAGQTDTQYFGPGTRLTVL.